This T cell receptor (beta chain) was sequenced in a study of radiation and T cells in renal cell carcinoma (dated by TCRdb to 2020 to 2021). With respect to the entire study: Samples were obtained from a clinical trial, in which 15 Gy stereotactic body radiation therapy was delivered to primary renal cell carcinomas and nephrectomy was performed 4 weeks later. Across all 50 or so samples, 4,016,671 unique CDR3 nucleotide sequences encoding around 2.8 million unique CDR3 amino acid sequences were identified. In total, 50 to 60 samples, comprising approximately 25 tumors and roughly 27 peripheral blood samples, were subjected to TCR beta sequencing. Broader findings and caveats from the paper: Because pretreatment tumor biopsies were not available, the baseline intratumoral presence of clonotypes could not be determined. In blood, the top tumor clonotypes increased between baseline and 2 weeks post-radiation and then shrank by 4 weeks, which suggests that tumor-resident clones expanded only transiently. The single-armed trial design could not address effects of radiation dose or scheduling on the TCR repertoire. Tracking of blood repertoire dynamics stopped at roughly 4 weeks after treatment, with no follow-up past that point.

About this clone itself: No antigen is known for it. No base quality information exists; no much larger clone differs at one position.

TCR beta libraries were generated from genomic DNA with the immunoSEQ kit, following the manufacturer's recommendations. To prepare the libraries, a first multiplex PCR with proprietary primers was run, followed by a second PCR that added unique barcodes, and a bead cleanup was done after each round. A kit-provided positive control reaction and a negative control reaction were included in every sample batch. The final libraries were assessed on an Agilent 4200 TapeStation D1000 ScreenTape, pooled by volume, and quantified by qPCR. An Illumina NextSeq500 fitted with a MidOutput 150-cycle cartridge performed the sequencing, running 156 Read1 cycles and 15 Index1 cycles with the kit's custom primers. The pooled library was loaded at 0.9 to 1 pM with an approximately 20% PhiX control spike-in. Under the source paper's analysis protocol: The vendor-processed data were analyzed in R, and a clonotype was defined as all T cells that share the same CDR3 nucleotide sequence. For clone abundance analyses, frequencies were normalized to the 10,000 most abundant clones per sample. Before analysis, public T cell clones were removed, and these numbered fewer than six per sample on average. An abundance difference of at least 32-fold between compartments was the criterion for calling clonotypes tumor-enriched or baseline blood-enriched. A beta-binomial differential abundance model was used to identify clonotypes that expanded or contracted between blood time points. The Baroni-Urbani and Buser coefficient was used to measure tumor-blood repertoire similarity, and groups were compared with two-tailed Wilcoxon tests in R. Drawn from immuneACCESS, this table holds only the in-frame rearrangements with V and J called that TCRdb kept. Clones are partly lost; checked studies trace under half to an unresolved V gene and leave the rest unexplained. For V, J and clone size, that table is used; D and trimming come from the DNA. This sample has some 150,000 clones in its table, and approximately 87% of those were observed once. Jointly, the top ten make up approximately 24% of the sample.

At the junction V is shortened by 5 bases and J by 6 bases; bases outside the gene matches: 13. From its cysteine to its phenylalanine, the CDR3 spans 16 amino acids. Only CDR3 DNA remains: 48 bases, in frame from the first base. Based on the germline V gene, the CDR1 and CDR2 sequences are SGHVS and FQNEAQ. In the paper's terms, the time point label means: baseline pretreatment blood. The intended sense of this specimen's treatment or condition label: 15 Gy SBRT to primary tumor, nephrectomy 4 weeks later. To follow tumor-enriched clonotypes, serial peripheral blood was collected from radiation-treated patients at baseline and at 2 weeks and 4 weeks after SBRT. Every patient had renal cell carcinoma of clear cell pathology. Genomic DNA for TCR sequencing was prepared using the QIAamp DNA Blood Mini Kit (Qiagen). The analyses included just those samples that passed every quality control check.

This clonotype was obtained from a woman aged 45-60 years with renal cell carcinoma. This chain joins TRBV7-8 to TRBJ1-5, and 7 junction bases match TRBD1. The sequences come from blood, collected from a patient whose treatment included radiotherapy and nephrectomy. The sequenced DNA is TGTGCCAGCAGCCCACCATTCAGGGGGGAACTTCAGCCCCAGCATTTT. This yields the protein CASSPPFRGELQPQHF.